This T cell receptor (beta chain) stems from a study of blood T cell repertoires in COVID-19. In the study overall: Spain, Italy and the United States supplied samples that represented acute and convalescent COVID-19.

How the authors handled the data: Reference gene primer amplification in the assay estimated nucleated cell counts. TCRdb's table, derived via immunoSEQ multiplex PCR, lists solely in-frame clones and lacks some. The V and J calls and the clone size are those of that table, but D and trimming were determined from the DNA. The sample lists 15,000 to 20,000 clones, roughly four fifths seen once, with approximately 15% in the top ten. This receptor was taken from a man aged 35 to 55 with active or convalescent COVID-19. Specimen: peripheral blood.

CDR3 DNA: TGTGCCAGCAGTTCCAACAGGGGCAGGAGTTCACCCCTCCACTTT. This sequence encodes CASSSNRGRSSPLHF. The V and J genes are TRBV6-6 and TRBJ1-6; 7 nucleotides align to TRBD1. Germline-derived CDR1 and CDR2 are MNHNY and SVGAGI (reference sequence). Trimming cost V 4 bases and J 9 bases; bases outside gene matches: 9. This CDR3 spans 15 amino acids.